The clone carrying this T cell receptor (beta chain) has only one observation. The target antigen is unknown. The sample comes from a study of a mutant IDH1 vaccine in newly diagnosed glioma. Across the study: Commencement of vaccination occurred 4-6 weeks following radiotherapy alone, or concurrently with temozolomide cycles. Study observations and caveats: In 80% to 95% of patients, immune responses induced by the vaccine occurred.

The CDR3 contains 14 residues. With V trimmed by 3 bases and J by 2 bases, 4 bases remained unmatched. Germline CDR1 reads SEHNR; CDR2 reads FQNEAQ (reference sequence). Time point described: week 5, during vaccination. Vaccination comprised doses that each held 300 ug of mutant IDH1 20-mer peptide, plus topical imiquimod. New WHO grade 3 or 4 astrocytomas that were IDH1-mutant and ATRX-lost occurred in the donors. Clones were read by immunoSEQ multiplex PCR, and TCRdb kept only the in-frame ones, dropping some. Seen here are more than 40,000 clones, around 80% observed once, and the top ten hold roughly 1.8%.

The sequence derives from a woman aged 40 to 49 with glioma. The sample consisted of PBMCs, taken from a glioma patient whose treatment included an IDH1 peptide vaccine. The J gene is TRBJ2-7, the V gene TRBV7-9; TRBD1 agrees at 7 bases. The CDR3 loop reads CASSFFGTAYEQYF. In DNA, the CDR3 is TGTGCCAGCAGCTTCTTCGGGACAGCCTACGAGCAGTACTTC.